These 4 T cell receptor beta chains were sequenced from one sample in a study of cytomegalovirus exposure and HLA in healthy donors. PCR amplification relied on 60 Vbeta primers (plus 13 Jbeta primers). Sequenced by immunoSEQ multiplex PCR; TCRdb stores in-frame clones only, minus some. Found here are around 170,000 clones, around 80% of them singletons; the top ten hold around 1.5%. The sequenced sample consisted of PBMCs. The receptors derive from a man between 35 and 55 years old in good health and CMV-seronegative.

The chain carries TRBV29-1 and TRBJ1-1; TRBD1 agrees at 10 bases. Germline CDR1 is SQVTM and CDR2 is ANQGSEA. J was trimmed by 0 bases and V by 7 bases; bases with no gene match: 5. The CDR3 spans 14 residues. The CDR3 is CSGKGTGVNTEAFF. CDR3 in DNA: TGCAGCGGTAAGGGGACAGGGGTGAACACTGAAGCTTTCTTT.

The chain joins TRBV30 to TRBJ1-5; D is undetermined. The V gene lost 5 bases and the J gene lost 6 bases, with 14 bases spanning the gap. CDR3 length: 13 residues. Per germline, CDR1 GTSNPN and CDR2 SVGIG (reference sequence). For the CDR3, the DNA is TGTGCCTGGGGACCCTCGGGGATTCAGCCCCAGCATTTT. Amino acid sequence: CAWGPSGIQPQHF.

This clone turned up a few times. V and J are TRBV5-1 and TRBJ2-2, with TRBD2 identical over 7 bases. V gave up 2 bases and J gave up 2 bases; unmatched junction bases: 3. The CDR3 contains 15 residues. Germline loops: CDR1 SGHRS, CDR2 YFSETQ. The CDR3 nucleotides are TGCGCCAGCAGCTTAGCGGGACTAAACACCGGGGAGCTGTTTTTT. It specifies CASSLAGLNTGELFF.

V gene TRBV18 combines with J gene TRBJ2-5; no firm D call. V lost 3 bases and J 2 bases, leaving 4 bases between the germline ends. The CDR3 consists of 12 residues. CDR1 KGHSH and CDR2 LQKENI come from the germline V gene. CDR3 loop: CASSPTQETQYF. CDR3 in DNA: TGTGCCAGCTCACCTACACAAGAGACCCAGTACTTC. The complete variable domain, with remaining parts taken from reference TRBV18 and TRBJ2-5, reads NAGVMQNPRHLVRRRGQEARLRCSPMKGHSHVYWYRQLPEEGLKFMVYLQKENIIDESGMPKERFSAEFPKEGPSILRIQQVVRGDSAAYFCASSPTQETQYFGPGTRLLVL.